The 29 T cell receptor beta chains below come from one sample, sequenced in a study of radiotherapy plus CTLA-4 blockade in lung cancer. Sequencing used immunoSEQ multiplex PCR; TCRdb keeps in-frame clones, though not all of them. This table holds more than 80,000 clones, more than 75% found once. The sequenced sample was peripheral blood, obtained from a patient treated with radiotherapy plus ipilimumab. These receptor sequences come from a human donor with non-small cell lung cancer that progressed on radiotherapy plus ipilimumab. Some clones in this sample may be carry-over from other donors' samples.

This sequence joins TRBV20-1 and TRBJ2-5; D is unclear. Trimming removed 6 bases at V and 5 bases at J, with 10 bases between. CDR3 size: 11 residues. CDR1 and CDR2 from the germline V gene are DFQATT and SNEGSKA (reference sequence). The CDR3 reads CSAVVSETQYF. The DNA of the CDR3 is TGCAGTGCCGTAGTTTCGGAGACCCAGTACTTC.

The chain joins TRBV6-6 to TRBJ2-5; D may match TRBD1 or TRBD2 (5 bases each). The length of the CDR3 is 14 residues. V was cut by 6 bases and J by 4 bases, with 15 bases left in between. CDR1 is MNHNY, CDR2 SVGAGI, per germline (reference sequence). The CDR3 loop reads CASRFGTPPETQYF. The CDR3 nucleotides read TGTGCCAGCAGATTCGGGACCCCACCAGAGACCCAGTACTTC.

The chain couples TRBV27 to TRBJ1-2, with D uncertain. The germline V and J ends were trimmed by 5 bases and 3 bases, with 10 bases remaining between them. Germline assignment: CDR1 MNHEY and CDR2 SMNVEV (reference sequence). This CDR3 has 13 amino acids. CDR3: CASSRTVDYGYTF. The CDR3 nucleotides read TGTGCCAGCAGTCGTACGGTGGACTATGGCTACACCTTC.

The V call is TRBV10-3, the J call TRBJ2-3; D might be TRBD1 (6 bases). The CDR3 is made up of 14 amino acids. Germline V lookup: CDR1 ENHRY, CDR2 SYGVKD. The V end lost 7 bases, the J end lost 4 bases, and 15 bases lay between the germline ends. The CDR3 DNA is TGTGCCATCAACACAGGGAAGATTGCAGATACGCAGTATTTT. Translated: CAINTGKIADTQYF.

The chain recombines TRBV5-1 with TRBJ1-1; 7 bases are a match to TRBD1. The germline gives CDR1 SGHRS, CDR2 YFSETQ. The CDR3 runs 15 residues. V trimming: 2 bases; J trimming: 4 bases; junction bases outside the gene matches: 8. Here the CDR3 reads CASSLSRGIGTEAFF. The CDR3 coding sequence is TGCGCCAGCAGCTTATCCAGGGGGATCGGCACTGAAGCTTTCTTT.

Here the CDR3 DNA reads TGTGCCAGCAGCTCCCGGACAGGGGGGGAAAAACTGTTTTTT. Protein product: CASSSRTGGEKLFF. This chain links TRBV5-4 with TRBJ1-4; TRBD1 aligns across 10 bases. The trim removed 3 bases at V and 8 bases at J, leaving 4 bases unmatched. The CDR3 sequence is 14 residues long. In germline, CDR1 is SGHNT, CDR2 YYREEE (reference sequence).

The V and J genes are TRBV6-5 and TRBJ2-5, with 13 bases identical to TRBD2. After removal of 5 bases from V and 7 bases from J, the junction contained 4 bases not matched to a gene. The CDR3 is 14 amino acids. Per germline, CDR1 MNHEY and CDR2 SVGAGI. The CDR3 region has the DNA TGTGCCAGCAGTAGGACTAGCGGGGGTGGGACCCAGTACTTC. Translated: CASSRTSGGGTQYF.

V gene TRBV4-2 combines with J gene TRBJ1-4; D call uncertain. CDR1 and CDR2 (germline): LGHNA, YNFKEQ. V lost 4 bases to trimming and J lost 0 bases, with 12 bases between them. The CDR3 covers 16 residues. The CDR3 DNA follows: TGTGCCAGCAGCCCAAAGTATGGCTCAACTAATGAAAAACTGTTTTTT. This gives the protein CASSPKYGSTNEKLFF.

This clone came up a few times. The chain employs TRBV5-1 and TRBJ2-2, with TRBD2 matching 10 bases. Germline lookup yields CDR1 SGHRS and CDR2 YFSETQ. There are 16 residues in the CDR3. After removal of 1 base from V and 4 bases from J, the junction contained 4 bases not matched to a gene. The CDR3 loop is CASSLQRGGGTGELFF. Here the CDR3 DNA reads TGCGCCAGCAGCTTGCAGCGGGGGGGCGGCACCGGGGAGCTGTTTTTT.

The CDR3 nucleotides read TGTGCCAGCAGCTTATCGGGGCAAGAGACCCAGTACTTC. As protein: CASSLSGQETQYF. This chain joins TRBV11-3 and TRBJ2-5, with D tentatively TRBD2 (5 bases). Deletions cut 2 bases from V and 2 bases from J, with 6 bases between. Germline V lookup: CDR1 SGHNT, CDR2 YENEEA. This CDR3 region has 13 residues.

The rearrangement links TRBV5-1 to TRBJ2-3; tentative D call: TRBD1 (6 bases). V gave up 7 bases and J gave up 6 bases, with 15 bases separating them. The germline V gene has CDR1 SGHRS and CDR2 YFSETQ. This CDR3 is 13 amino acids long. The CDR3 DNA is TGCGCCAGCTTCAGAGGGGGAGACGATACGCAGTATTTT. This encodes CASFRGGDDTQYF.

The chain links TRBV5-8 to TRBJ2-2; 9 bases are a match to TRBD2. In germline, CDR1 is SGHTS, CDR2 YDEGEE. V lost 0 bases and J lost 3; bases outside the gene matches: 0. The CDR3 is 15 amino acids. The CDR3 nucleotides read TGTGCCAGCAGCTTGGCTAGCGGGGACACCGGGGAGCTGTTTTTT. It codes for CASSLASGDTGELFF.

The genes are TRBV7-2 and TRBJ1-1; D is unresolved. CDR3 length equals 13 residues. Per the germline V gene, CDR1 is SGHTA and CDR2 is FQGNSA. V lost 5 bases to trimming and J lost 6 bases, with 13 bases between them. CDR3 amino acids: CASSAGLPAEAFF. Here the CDR3 DNA reads TGTGCCAGCAGCGCCGGGCTACCGGCTGAAGCTTTCTTT.

Note on this clone: At one of its ends the junction is not consistent with the germline gene, which may arise from a read error. The gene calls are TRBV30 and TRBJ1-2; 7 bases line up with TRBD1. Looked up from germline, CDR1 is GTSNPN and CDR2 is SVGIG (reference sequence). The CDR3 contains 11 residues. CDR3 loop: CTWNYRGGYTF. CDR3 nucleotides: TGTACCTGGAATTACAGGGGTGGCTACACCTTC.

The chain uses TRBV5-1 and TRBJ2-7, with D maybe TRBD1 (6 bases). The germline V gene encodes CDR1 SGHRS and CDR2 YFSETQ. V lost 2 bases and J lost 6, with 15 bases in between. The CDR3 runs 14 residues. This chain's CDR3 is CASSFSQGRGEQYF. CDR3 DNA: TGCGCCAGCAGCTTCTCACAGGGCAGGGGCGAGCAGTACTTC.

J is TRBJ1-5 and V is TRBV30, with a weak D call TRBD1 (5 bases). V lost 3 bases and J 3 bases, leaving 15 bases between the germline ends. Germline CDR1 and CDR2: GTSNPN and SVGIG (reference sequence). This CDR3 is 15 amino acids long. The CDR3 loop is CAWSPKLTDNQPQHF. The CDR3 coding sequence is TGTGCCTGGAGCCCAAAGTTGACAGACAATCAGCCCCAGCATTTT.

With respect to this clone: This same CDR3 is encoded by further DNA sequences in the sample. V is TRBV11-2 and J is TRBJ2-7, with D hard to call. From germline, CDR1 is SGHAT and CDR2 FQNNGV. There are 15 residues in the CDR3. Trimming cost V 1 base and J 0 bases, with 10 bases left between them. The CDR3 region is CASSLGPVFSYEQYF. The CDR3, as DNA: TGTGCCAGCAGCTTAGGCCCGGTCTTCTCCTACGAGCAGTACTTC.

V gene TRBV10-3 combines with J gene TRBJ2-7; no clear D. Trimming removed 6 bases at V and 2 bases at J, with 14 bases between. Germline V gene lookup returns CDR1 ENHRY and CDR2 SYGVKD. There are 14 residues in the CDR3. The CDR3 DNA reads as TGTGCCATCAGCACGATACGGGCTACCTACGAGCAGTACTTC. This sequence encodes CAISTIRATYEQYF.

This chain connects TRBV7-9 to TRBJ1-1; 9 positions agree with TRBD1. This CDR3 contains 16 residues. The ends lost 6 bases at V and 2 bases at J; junction bases unmatched: 10. Germline lookup yields CDR1 SEHNR and CDR2 FQNEAQ (reference sequence). CDR3 nucleotides: TGTGCCAGCAGACGTACAGGGGGCGGTGTAAACACTGAAGCTTTCTTT. Translated, it gives CASRRTGGGVNTEAFF. Full variable domain (missing parts from reference TRBV7-9 and TRBJ1-1): DTGVSQNPRHKITKRGQNVTFRCDPISEHNRLYWYRQTLGQGPEFLTYFQNEAQLEKSRLLSDRFSAERPKGSFSTLEIQRTEQGDSAMYLCASRRTGGGVNTEAFFGQGTRLTVV.

This chain connects TRBV6-1 to TRBJ2-5, with unresolved D. Germline loops: CDR1 MNHNS, CDR2 SASEGT. Trimming pared 5 bases from V and 7 bases from J, leaving 20 bases between. This CDR3 comprises 15 residues. The CDR3 is CASSQLYSKSGTQYF. The CDR3 nucleotides read TGTGCCAGCAGTCAACTTTACTCAAAGTCGGGGACCCAGTACTTC.

This chain joins TRBV7-8 and TRBJ1-4; D is ambiguous. CDR1 SGHVS and CDR2 FQNEAQ come from the germline V gene. The CDR3 has 17 amino acids. Trimming removed 3 bases at V and 0 bases at J, with 14 bases between. CDR3 coding DNA: TGTGCCAGCAGCTTCGGTCTCGGCCGGGCAACTAATGAAAAACTGTTTTTT. Its protein product is CASSFGLGRATNEKLFF.

This clone was counted a single time. A read error may account for a junction end that differs from germline. The chain employs TRBV6-1 and TRBJ2-5; 7 positions agree with TRBD1. Germline V gives CDR1 MNHNS, CDR2 SASEGT. CDR3 length: 15 residues. The CDR3 loop reads CASREGGWFQETQYF. CDR3 bases: TGTGCCAGCAGGGAAGGGGGCTGGTTCCAAGAGACCCAGTACTTC.

Notes on this clone: A junction end diverges from the germline sequence, so it may reflect a read error. V and J are TRBV7-3 and TRBJ2-2; TRBD1 agrees at 7 bases. This CDR3 spans 14 amino acids. The germline V gene has CDR1 SGHTA and CDR2 FQGTGA. CDR3 in DNA: TGTGCCAGCAGCCTAACAGGGGTGGGCGGGGAGCTGTTTTTT. Amino acids: CASSLTGVGGELFF.

This clone has just one count. The chain couples TRBV14 to TRBJ1-1, with 7 positions matching TRBD1. Per the germline V gene, CDR1 is SGHDN and CDR2 is FVKESK. Trimming cost V 3 bases and J 3 bases; bases outside gene matches: 7. The CDR3 runs to 15 residues. CDR3 nucleotides: TGTGCCAGCAGCCACAGGGGGAAGGGGTACACTGAAGCTTTCTTT. Protein product: CASSHRGKGYTEAFF.

The CDR3 region is CASSLPKPGVVLVGPTNTGELFF. CDR3 DNA sequence: TGTGCCAGCTCACTCCCGAAGCCAGGGGTCGTGTTGGTGGGGCCCACGAACACCGGGGAGCTGTTTTTT. This chain connects TRBV18 to TRBJ2-2; D perhaps matches TRBD1 (6 bases). CDR3 length: 23 residues. Germline CDR1 KGHSH, CDR2 LQKENI. The V end was cut by 4 bases, the J end by 0 bases, with 33 bases between.

The genes are TRBV9 and TRBJ2-7; no clear D. Trimming removed 0 bases from V and 7 bases from J, with 11 bases in between. Germline lookup yields CDR1 SGDLS and CDR2 YYNGEE. The CDR3 has 13 amino acids. For the CDR3, the DNA is TGTGCCAGCAGCGTAGAGCCCATATCGGAGCAGTACTTC. As protein: CASSVEPISEQYF.

The sample holds one count of this clone. Here the CDR3 DNA reads TGTGCCAGCAGCCCGGGACAGGTTAATTCACCCCTCCACTTT. Protein product: CASSPGQVNSPLHF. The V and J genes are TRBV5-6 and TRBJ1-6; TRBD1 aligns across 8 bases. CDR1 is SGHDT and CDR2 is YYEEEE in the germline V gene. The CDR3 is made up of 14 amino acids. After removal of 4 bases from V and 6 bases from J, the junction contained 3 bases not matched to a gene. The full variable domain, in which reference TRBV5-6 and TRBJ1-6 provide the parts outside the CDR3, is DAGVTQSPTHLIKTRGQQVTLRCSPKSGHDTVSWYQQALGQGPQFIFQYYEEEERQRGNFPDRFSGHQFPNYSSELNVNALLLGDSALYLCASSPGQVNSPLHFGNGTRLTVT.

This clone has more than one count but fewer than ten. The rearrangement uses TRBV5-4 and TRBJ1-3; D unclear. Germline values: CDR1 SGHNT, CDR2 YYREEE (reference sequence). This CDR3 contains 13 residues. The V and J ends lost 2 bases and 4 bases respectively, with 7 bases between them. CDR3 nucleotide sequence: TGTGCCAGCAGCTTTACTCAGGGAAACACCATATATTTT. It yields the protein CASSFTQGNTIYF.

This sequence joins TRBV10-3 and TRBJ2-1; D is possibly TRBD2 (5 bases). V was shortened by 6 bases and J by 0 bases, with 12 bases between the two germline ends. The V gene's germline CDR1 is ENHRY and CDR2 SYGVKD. The CDR3 has 15 residues. The CDR3 DNA reads TGTGCCATCAGAGAGACCGGGAACTCCTACAATGAGCAGTTCTTC. It translates to CAIRETGNSYNEQFF.